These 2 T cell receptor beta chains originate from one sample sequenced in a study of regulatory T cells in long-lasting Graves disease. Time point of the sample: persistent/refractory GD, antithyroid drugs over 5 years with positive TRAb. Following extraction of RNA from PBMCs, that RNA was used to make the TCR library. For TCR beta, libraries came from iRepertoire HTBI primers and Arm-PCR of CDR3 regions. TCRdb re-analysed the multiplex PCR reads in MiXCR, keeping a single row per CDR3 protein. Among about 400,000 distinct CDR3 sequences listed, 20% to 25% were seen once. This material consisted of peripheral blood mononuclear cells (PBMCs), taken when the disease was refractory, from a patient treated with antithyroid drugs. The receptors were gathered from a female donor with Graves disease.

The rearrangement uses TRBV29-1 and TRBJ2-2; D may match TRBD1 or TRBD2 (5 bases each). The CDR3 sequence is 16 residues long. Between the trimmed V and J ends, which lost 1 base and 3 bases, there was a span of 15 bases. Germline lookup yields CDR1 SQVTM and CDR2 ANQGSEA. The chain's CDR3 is CSVEGGPQGHTGELFF. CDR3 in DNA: TGCAGCGTTGAAGGGGGCCCGCAGGGACACACCGGGGAGCTGTTTTTT.

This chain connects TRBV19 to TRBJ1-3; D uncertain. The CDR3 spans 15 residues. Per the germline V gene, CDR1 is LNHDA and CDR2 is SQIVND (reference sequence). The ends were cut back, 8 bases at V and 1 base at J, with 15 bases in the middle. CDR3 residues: CASGSGFGSGNTIYF. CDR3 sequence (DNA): TGTGCCAGTGGGTCCGGTTTCGGTTCTGGAAACACCATATATTTT.